A selection of T cell receptor beta chains follows, all from one sample in a study of cytomegalovirus exposure and HLA in healthy donors. The protocol was immunoSEQ multiplex PCR, while the TCRdb copy is restricted to in-frame clones and leaves out a portion. The sample lists about 170,000 clones, under 80% occurring once. The sequencing sample was made of PBMCs. The receptor set was obtained from a man aged 40-49 years in good health and CMV-seronegative. The CDR3 runs from the conserved cysteine through the conserved F or W. D genes are given only for firm matches. Clone size is not always given. Where it is, it says once, few, many or a class for expanded clones.

clone_size	j_call	cdr3_length	d_call	v_call	cdr3_nt	cdr3_aa
-	TRBJ1-5	15	-	TRBV30	TGTGCCTGGAGTAAGCTCAGGAGGAGCAATCAGCCCCAGCATTTT	CAWSKLRRSNQPQHF
-	TRBJ2-3	16	TRBD2	TRBV19	TGTGCCAGTAGTCTAGCCGGGGGGGGCCTGGCAGATACGCAGTATTTT	CASSLAGGGLADTQYF
few	TRBJ2-7	17	TRBD2	TRBV5-1	TGCGCCAGCAGCCCGACTAGCGGGAGGCTATCCTCCTACGAGCAGTACTTC	CASSPTSGRLSSYEQYF
-	TRBJ1-1	14	TRBD1	TRBV7-3	TGTGCCAGCAGCAAACAGGGGGGGAACACTGAAGCTTTCTTT	CASSKQGGNTEAFF
-	TRBJ1-2	13	-	TRBV28	TGTGCCAGCAGTTTGGAGGGAAGGGCTGGCTACACCTTC	CASSLEGRAGYTF
few	TRBJ1-5	18	TRBD1	TRBV28	TGTGCCAGCAGTTTATACCCCCGGACAGGGCAGAGCAATCAGCCCCAGCATTTT	CASSLYPRTGQSNQPQHF
-	TRBJ1-3	16	-	TRBV5-4	TGTGCCAGCAGCCCAACAGGGAACTCGGCTGGAAACACCATATATTTT	CASSPTGNSAGNTIYF
once	TRBJ2-7	17	-	TRBV11-2	TGTGCCAGCAGCTTAGAGTGGTCTCAGGGTAGACCCTACGAGCAGTACTTC	CASSLEWSQGRPYEQYF
-	TRBJ2-7	15	TRBD2	TRBV5-8	TGTGCCAGCAGCGTTCTAGCGGGAGGGCAATACGAGCAGTACTTC	CASSVLAGGQYEQYF
-	TRBJ2-2	14	-	TRBV29-1	TGCAGCGTTGTGTTCCAGGGGAACACCGGGGAGCTGTTTTTT	CSVVFQGNTGELFF
-	TRBJ1-1	14	-	TRBV7-9	TGTGCCAGCAGCTCAATGGGGGGTGACACTGAAGCTTTCTTT	CASSSMGGDTEAFF
once	TRBJ2-1	15	TRBD1	TRBV15	TGTGCCACCAGCACCCGGACAGGGTGGGTCGATGAGCAGTTCTTC	CATSTRTGWVDEQFF
-	TRBJ2-2	15	-	TRBV2	TGTGCCAGCAGTGACGGCAGGGATAACACCGGGGAGCTGTTTTTT	CASSDGRDNTGELFF
-	TRBJ2-3	14	-	TRBV6-1	TGTGCCAGCGCCGGGACCGGCGGGACGGATACGCAGTATTTT	CASAGTGGTDTQYF
-	TRBJ2-5	14	TRBD1	TRBV4-1	TGCGCCAGCAGCCGCAAGACAGGGTTAGATACCCAGTACTTC	CASSRKTGLDTQYF
-	TRBJ2-7	14	TRBD1	TRBV5-6	TGTGCCAGCAGCTCCGGGACAGGGAGGGGCGAGCAGTACTTC	CASSSGTGRGEQYF
-	TRBJ1-5	14	-	TRBV6-5	TGTGCCAGCAGTCAGGGATATAGCAATCAGCCCCAGCATTTT	CASSQGYSNQPQHF
-	TRBJ2-7	14	TRBD2	TRBV12-5	TGTGCTAGTGGTCAAACCGGGACTAGGGACCTGCAGTACTTC	CASGQTGTRDLQYF
-	TRBJ2-1	14	TRBD2	TRBV6-1	TGTGCCAGCAGTGGCCGGGTGGGGGGGAATGAGCAGTTCTTC	CASSGRVGGNEQFF
-	TRBJ1-1	17	-	TRBV27	TGTGCCAGCATTCCCGCCTGGGGTAAGGGGCTGAACACTGAAGCTTTCTTT	CASIPAWGKGLNTEAFF
-	TRBJ1-5	13	-	TRBV2	TGTGCAAGCACCGGGATATTGGATCAGCCCCAGCATTTT	CASTGILDQPQHF
few	TRBJ2-7	14	TRBD1	TRBV5-1	TGCGCCAGCAGCATCCGGGACAGCCTTTACGAGCAGTACTTC	CASSIRDSLYEQYF
-	TRBJ2-1	14	-	TRBV7-9	TGTGCCAGCAGCTTGTGGGGGGGCCGCGATGAGCAGTTCTTC	CASSLWGGRDEQFF
few	TRBJ2-7	14	TRBD1	TRBV27	TGTGCCAGCAGTCCCCGGGACAGGGCCTACGAGCAGTACTTC	CASSPRDRAYEQYF
once	TRBJ1-1	14	-	TRBV7-2	TGTGCCAGCAGCCTTACGACACTGAACACTGAAGCTTTCTTT	CASSLTTLNTEAFF
-	TRBJ1-4	14	TRBD1	TRBV6-5	TGTGCCAGCAGTTACGGGACAGGAAATGAAAAACTGTTTTTT	CASSYGTGNEKLFF
once	TRBJ1-1	16	-	TRBV7-3	TGTGCCAGCAGCTTAATCGGCGGGGGTATGAACACTGAAGCTTTCTTT	CASSLIGGGMNTEAFF
-	TRBJ2-3	16	TRBD2	TRBV4-1	TGCGCCAGCAGCCAAATCACTAGCGGGGGCACAGATACGCAGTATTTT	CASSQITSGGTDTQYF
-	TRBJ1-5	15	TRBD1	TRBV6-6	TGTGCCAGCAGTCCGGGACAGGGTTCCAATCAGCCCCAGCATTTT	CASSPGQGSNQPQHF
few	TRBJ2-7	13	-	TRBV28	TGTGCCAGTGATGCCGGGGGACCCTACGAGCAGTACTTC	CASDAGGPYEQYF
-	TRBJ1-6	16	-	TRBV5-1	TGCGCCAGCAGCGCACGATCAGGGGACAATAATTCACCCCTCCACTTT	CASSARSGDNNSPLHF
-	TRBJ1-2	17	TRBD1	TRBV27	TGTGCCAGCAGTTTGGGACAGGGACGTGGGGTTTTCCATGGCTACACCTTC	CASSLGQGRGVFHGYTF
-	TRBJ2-3	15	TRBD2	TRBV7-8	TGTGCCAGCAGCACCCCTAGCGGGGGCACAGATACGCAGTATTTT	CASSTPSGGTDTQYF
-	TRBJ2-3	15	TRBD2	TRBV18	TGTGCCAGCTCAATCCGCGAAGCGGGAGCAGATACGCAGTATTTT	CASSIREAGADTQYF
-	TRBJ1-1	15	-	TRBV7-2	TGTGCCAGCAGTTCCCGAACTGGGGGGGACACTGAAGCTTTCTTT	CASSSRTGGDTEAFF
-	TRBJ1-6	14	TRBD1	TRBV27	TGTGCCAGTAAAGGTACAGGGGGCAATTCACCCCTCCACTTT	CASKGTGGNSPLHF
-	TRBJ1-3	15	-	TRBV6-1	TGTGCCAGCAGTTTTCAGGGATCTGCTGGAAACACCATATATTTT	CASSFQGSAGNTIYF
-	TRBJ1-4	15	TRBD1	TRBV6-5	TGTGCCAGCAGTACCGAGGAGGGGGCGGTGGAAAAACTGTTTTTT	CASSTEEGAVEKLFF
-	TRBJ2-3	14	-	TRBV5-4	TGTGCCAGCAGCTTGGATTTAGACACAGATACGCAGTATTTT	CASSLDLDTDTQYF
few	TRBJ2-1	14	TRBD2	TRBV19	TGTGCCAGTAGGACGGGGGGTCTATACAATGAGCAGTTCTTC	CASRTGGLYNEQFF
-	TRBJ2-7	13	-	TRBV18	TGTGCCAGCTCCACAGGACCTAGGGGGGAGCAGTACTTC	CASSTGPRGEQYF
once	TRBJ1-6	14	-	TRBV4-2	TGTGCCAGCAGCCAAGAGATCCTAGGTTCACCCCTCCACTTT	CASSQEILGSPLHF
few	TRBJ2-1	15	TRBD2	TRBV9	TGTGCCAGCAGCGTGACTAGCGGAATCTACAATGAGCAGTTCTTC	CASSVTSGIYNEQFF